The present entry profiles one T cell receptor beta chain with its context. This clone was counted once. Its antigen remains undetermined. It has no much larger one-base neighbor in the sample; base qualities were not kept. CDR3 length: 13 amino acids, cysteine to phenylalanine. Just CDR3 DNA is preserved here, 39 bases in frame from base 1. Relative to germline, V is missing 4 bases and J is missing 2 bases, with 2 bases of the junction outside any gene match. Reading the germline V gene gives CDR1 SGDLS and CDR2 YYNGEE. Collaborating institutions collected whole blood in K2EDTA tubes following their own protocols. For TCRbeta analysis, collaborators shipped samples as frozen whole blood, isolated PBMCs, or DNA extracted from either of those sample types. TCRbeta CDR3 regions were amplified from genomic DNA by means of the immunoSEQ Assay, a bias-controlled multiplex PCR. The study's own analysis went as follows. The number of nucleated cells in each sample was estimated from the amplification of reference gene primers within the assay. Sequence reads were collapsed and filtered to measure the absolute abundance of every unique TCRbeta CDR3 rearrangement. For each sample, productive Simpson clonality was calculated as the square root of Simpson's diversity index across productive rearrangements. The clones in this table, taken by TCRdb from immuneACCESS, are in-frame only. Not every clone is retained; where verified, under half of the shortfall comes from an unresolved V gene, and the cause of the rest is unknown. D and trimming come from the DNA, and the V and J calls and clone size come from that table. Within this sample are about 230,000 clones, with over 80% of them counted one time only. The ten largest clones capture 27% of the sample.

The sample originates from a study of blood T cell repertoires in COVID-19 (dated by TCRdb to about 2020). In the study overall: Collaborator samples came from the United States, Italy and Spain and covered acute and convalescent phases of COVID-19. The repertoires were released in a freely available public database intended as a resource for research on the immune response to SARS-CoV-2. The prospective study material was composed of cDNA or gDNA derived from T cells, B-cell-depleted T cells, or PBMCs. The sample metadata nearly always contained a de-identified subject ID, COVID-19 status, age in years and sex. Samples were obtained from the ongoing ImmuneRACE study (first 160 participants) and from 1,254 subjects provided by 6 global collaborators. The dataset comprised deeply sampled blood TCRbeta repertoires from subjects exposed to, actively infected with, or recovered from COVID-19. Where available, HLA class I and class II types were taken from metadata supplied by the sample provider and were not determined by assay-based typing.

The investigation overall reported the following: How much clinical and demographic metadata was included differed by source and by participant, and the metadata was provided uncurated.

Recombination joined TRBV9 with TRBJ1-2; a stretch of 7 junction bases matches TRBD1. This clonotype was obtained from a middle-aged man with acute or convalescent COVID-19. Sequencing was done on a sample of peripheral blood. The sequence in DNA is TGTGCCAGCAGCATACAGGGGAACTATGGCTACACCTTC. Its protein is CASSIQGNYGYTF.